This T cell receptor (beta chain) appears in the sequencing data of a study of technical replicates of blood from several donors. This CDR3 spans 16 amino acids. The junction had 10 bases not matched to a gene; V was cut back by 2 bases and J by 7 bases. Germline CDR1 PRHDT, CDR2 FYEKMQ (reference sequence). Sequencing was performed with immunoSEQ multiplex PCR; in TCRdb, only in-frame clones are kept and a portion is missing. The sample holds under 75,000 clones, approximately 86% seen once. Input material: PBMCs. V is TRBV13 and J is TRBJ2-1; 8 bases fit TRBD2. The sequence was obtained from a human donor in good health. Some clones in this sample may be carry-over from other donors' samples. The CDR3 sequence is CASSLPRGGAANEQFF. The CDR3 DNA is TGTGCCAGCAGCTTACCTCGGGGGGGCGCTGCAAATGAGCAGTTCTTC.